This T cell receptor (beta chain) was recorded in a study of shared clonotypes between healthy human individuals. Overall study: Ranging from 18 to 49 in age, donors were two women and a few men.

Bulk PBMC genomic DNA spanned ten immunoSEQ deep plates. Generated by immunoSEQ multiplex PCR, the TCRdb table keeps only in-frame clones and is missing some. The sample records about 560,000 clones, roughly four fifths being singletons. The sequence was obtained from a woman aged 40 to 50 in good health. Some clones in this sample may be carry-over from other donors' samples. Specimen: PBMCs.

CDR3 residues: CASSLASSRWAEAFF. CDR3 sequence (DNA): TGTGCCAGCAGCTTGGCTAGTTCGAGGTGGGCTGAAGCTTTCTTT. This sequence joins TRBV11-2 and TRBJ1-1; D remains ambiguous. CDR1 SGHAT and CDR2 FQNNGV come from the germline V gene. Deletions cut 3 bases from V and 6 bases from J, with 17 bases between. The length of the CDR3 is 15 residues.